Below, 3 T cell receptor beta chains from the same sample are listed, as sequenced in a study of cytomegalovirus exposure and HLA in healthy donors. PCR primers comprised 60 Vbeta and 13 Jbeta primers. Clones were sequenced by immunoSEQ multiplex PCR, and TCRdb holds only the in-frame ones, with some missing. The sample carries about 110,000 clones, 55% to 80% recorded once. Material for sequencing was PBMCs. These receptors all come from a woman aged 25 to 39 in good health and CMV-seronegative.

J is TRBJ2-7 and V is TRBV27; TRBD2 is a possible D gene (7 bases). Trimming took off 7 bases at V and 3 bases at J, with 16 bases between the two ends. Per germline, CDR1 MNHEY and CDR2 SMNVEV (reference sequence). The CDR3 consists of 14 residues. The CDR3 is CASTRGGGNYEQYF. Written as DNA, the CDR3 is TGTGCCAGCACAAGGGGGGGCGGAAACTACGAGCAGTACTTC.

The gene calls are TRBV30 and TRBJ2-7; D unresolved. CDR3 length: 13 amino acids. Germline V lookup: CDR1 GTSNPN, CDR2 SVGIG (reference sequence). The V gene lost 0 bases and the J gene lost 2 bases, with 8 bases spanning the gap. Written as DNA, the CDR3 is TGTGCCTGGAGTGTCCTGTCCCCCTACGAGCAGTACTTC. The encoded protein is CAWSVLSPYEQYF.

The chain has TRBV7-8 and TRBJ2-7, with TRBD1 identical over 11 bases. This CDR3 has 13 residues. J was trimmed by 6 bases and V by 4 bases; bases with no gene match: 2. Germline CDR1 reads SGHVS; CDR2 reads FQNEAQ. The CDR3 protein is CASSSGTGGEQYF. The CDR3 nucleotides read TGTGCCAGCAGCTCCGGGACAGGGGGCGAGCAGTACTTC.